This entry is about one T cell receptor (beta chain). The germline V gene encodes CDR1 SGHRS and CDR2 YFSETQ. This CDR3 region has 15 residues. V was clipped by 0 bases and J by 2 bases, with 10 bases between them. TCRdb independently ran MiXCR on the 5' RACE reads; one entry per CDR3 protein. The table lists 95,000 to 100,000 distinct CDR3 sequences, around 17% of them singletons. These data belong to a study of T cells of healthy individuals. The sequence was collected from a human donor in good health. The chain recombines TRBV5-1 with TRBJ2-3, with D possibly TRBD1 on 5 matching bases. As DNA, the CDR3 is TGCGCCAGCAGCTTGGCTTTCAGGGTCACAGATACGCAGTATTTT. Amino acid sequence: CASSLAFRVTDTQYF.